The sequence of this T cell receptor beta chain was determined in a study of T cell responses to AZD1222 COVID-19 vaccine. Notes on the study in general: Spike-specific TCR repertoires showed rising breadth and depth after two AZD1222 doses. Reports say nearly half of spike-specific TCRs go after unmutated variant regions.

About this clone: What it binds is not known.

This CDR3 has 15 residues. The V gene lost 1 base and the J gene lost 0 bases, with 9 bases spanning the gap. Per the germline V gene, CDR1 is MDHEN and CDR2 is SYDVKM. The table came from immunoSEQ multiplex PCR; TCRdb's copy has only in-frame clones and leaves some out. The sample shows some 120,000 clones, about 85% of them seen only once. The rearrangement links TRBV28 to TRBJ1-1; D gene unclear. The starting material was peripheral blood, obtained on day 0 of AZD1222 vaccination. The receptor comes from an adult in good health. The CDR3 loop reads CASSLYLGMNTEAFF. Here the CDR3 DNA reads TGTGCCAGCAGTTTATACCTGGGAATGAACACTGAAGCTTTCTTT.